One and the same sample provided the 28 T cell receptor beta chains below, sequenced in a study of T-cell memory formation after mild COVID-19. MiXCR was run by TCRdb on the 5' RACE reads, yielding one entry per CDR3 protein. Of 250,000 to 300,000 distinct CDR3 sequences listed, about a sixth are singletons. The specimen was PBMCs or a T cell subset sorted from them (not recorded which). The receptor source for this set is a man between 18 and 29 years old who had mild COVID-19 (a few samples of this study predate the infection). Cell type and time point are not known.

This clonotype was detected only a few times. V usage is TRBV9 and J usage is TRBJ2-3, with D hard to call. The CDR3 totals 14 residues. Germline CDR1 SGDLS, CDR2 YYNGEE. The V end lost 4 bases, the J end lost 4 bases, and 13 bases lay between the germline ends. CDR3 sequence (DNA): TGTGCCAGCAGCTCCCGTGGGCCTCCAGATACGCAGTATTTT. Amino acids: CASSSRGPPDTQYF.

This clonotype was observed at least ten times. The chain links TRBV12-3 or TRBV12-4 to TRBJ1-6; 9 positions agree with TRBD1. The trim removed 5 bases at V and 9 bases at J, leaving 5 bases unmatched. This CDR3 has 14 residues. The CDR3 sequence: CASSQTGGSSPLHF. In DNA form, the CDR3 reads TGTGCCAGCAGTCAAACAGGGGGCAGTTCACCCCTCCACTTT.

The V gene is TRBV5-4, the J gene TRBJ2-5, with D possibly being TRBD1 (5 bases). Germline V gene sequence: CDR1 SGHNT, CDR2 YYREEE (reference sequence). The CDR3 is made up of 14 amino acids. The V end was cut by 0 bases, the J end by 5 bases, with 11 bases between. The CDR3, as DNA: TGTGCCAGCAGCTTGGCCTACTCAGGGGAGACCCAGTACTTC. This codes for CASSLAYSGETQYF.

This clonotype has only a few counts. The J gene is TRBJ2-2, the V gene TRBV24-1, with a possible D match to TRBD1 (6 bases). With 4 bases removed from V and 9 bases from J, the gap between germline ends came to 14 bases. Germline CDR1 KGHDR, CDR2 SFDVKD. This CDR3 is built from 14 residues. The CDR3 DNA follows: TGTGCCACCAGTGAACACAGGACAGCCAGGGAGCTGTTTTTT. It codes for CATSEHRTARELFF.

V usage is TRBV2 and J usage is TRBJ2-7; D not resolved. This CDR3 region has 12 residues. V lost 8 bases and J 0 bases, leaving 8 bases between the germline ends. CDR1 and CDR2 from the germline V gene are SNHLY and FYNNEI. Here the CDR3 DNA reads TGTGCCAGCCGAAGCAACTCCTACGAGCAGTACGTC. Its protein product is CASRSNSYEQYV.

In this sample, this clonotype turned up a few times. The gene calls are TRBV4-2 and TRBJ2-5, with TRBD2 matching over 8 bases. Trimming removed 1 base from V and 3 bases from J; junction bases left unmatched: 4. Germline V gene sequence: CDR1 LGHNA, CDR2 YNFKEQ. The CDR3 extends over 15 amino acids. The CDR3 bases are TGTGCCAGCAGCCAAGTTAGGCGGGGGGAAGAGACCCAGTACTTC. Protein: CASSQVRRGEETQYF.

CDR3: CASSRGGPTQETQYF. CDR3 coding DNA: TGCGCCAGCAGCCGAGGGGGACCCACTCAAGAGACCCAGTACTTC. The gene calls are TRBV5-1 and TRBJ2-5, with D possibly matching TRBD1 (6 bases). The CDR3 extends over 15 amino acids. From germline, CDR1 is SGHRS and CDR2 YFSETQ. With 4 bases removed from V and 2 bases from J, the gap between germline ends came to 15 bases. Based on the CDR3 plus reference TRBV5-1 and TRBJ2-5, the full variable domain is KAGVTQTPRYLIKTRGQQVTLSCSPISGHRSVSWYQQTPGQGLQFLFEYFSETQRNKGNFPGRFSGRQFSNSRSEMNVSTLELGDSALYLCASSRGGPTQETQYFGPGTRLLVL.

The J gene is TRBJ1-1, the V gene TRBV6-2 or TRBV6-3; D ambiguous. V was cut by 0 bases and J by 7 bases, with 15 bases left in between. Germline V gene data show CDR1 as MNHEY and CDR2 as SVGEGT. This CDR3 has 15 residues. The chain's CDR3 is CASSYSNRGWIEAFF. The CDR3 DNA is TGTGCCAGCAGTTACTCGAACCGGGGTTGGATTGAAGCTTTCTTT.

This clonotype showed up many times. The chain employs TRBV9 and TRBJ2-5; 9 nucleotides line up with TRBD2. Germline V gene data show CDR1 as SGDLS and CDR2 as YYNGEE. V lost 4 bases to trimming and J lost 5 bases; unmatched junction nucleotides: 12. The CDR3 length is 16 residues. CDR3 region: CASSSYSGGPAETQYF. The CDR3 DNA sequence: TGTGCCAGCAGCTCCTATAGCGGGGGCCCCGCGGAGACCCAGTACTTC.

The chain links TRBV11-1 to TRBJ2-7; TRBD1 agrees at 7 bases. Germline V gives CDR1 SGHAT, CDR2 FQDESV (reference sequence). V lost 5 bases to trimming and J lost 0 bases; unmatched junction nucleotides: 7. The CDR3 covers 15 residues. The CDR3 loop reads CASSQMGQSSYEQYF. In nucleotides, the CDR3 is TGTGCCAGCAGCCAGATGGGACAGAGCTCCTACGAGCAGTACTTC.

This chain joins TRBV5-1 and TRBJ2-7; 11 nucleotides line up with TRBD1. This CDR3 has 15 amino acids. Germline trimming cut 4 bases from V and 7 bases from J; bases unmatched to any gene: 10. From germline, CDR1 is SGHRS and CDR2 YFSETQ. The CDR3 loop is CASSPGTGGPLEQYF. CDR3 coding DNA: TGCGCCAGCAGCCCGGGGACAGGGGGTCCACTGGAGCAGTACTTC.

This clonotype was counted only a few times. The CDR3 spells CASSQMAGEWEAFF. CDR3 nucleotides: TGCGCCAGCAGCCAGATGGCGGGTGAGTGGGAAGCTTTCTTT. V and J are TRBV4-3 and TRBJ1-1; D unclear. V was trimmed by 3 bases and J by 8 bases, leaving 16 bases between them. CDR1 is LGHNA and CDR2 is YSLEER in the germline V gene. The CDR3 extends over 14 amino acids.

V gene TRBV6-2 or TRBV6-3 combines with J gene TRBJ1-2; D unclear. CDR3 length: 14 residues. V lost 2 bases, J lost 6 bases, and 13 bases lay in between. From germline, CDR1 is MNHEY and CDR2 SVGEGT. In DNA, the CDR3 is TGTGCCAGCAGTTACATCCAGGAGAGACATGGCTACACCTTC. It specifies CASSYIQERHGYTF.

Notes on this clonotype: One end of the junction is discordant with germline, which a read error may explain. This chain joins TRBV4-2 and TRBJ2-1; D possibly corresponds to TRBD2 (7 bases). The CDR3 has 16 amino acids. In germline, CDR1 is LGHNA, CDR2 YNFKEQ. Written as DNA, the CDR3 is TGTGCCAGCAGCGAAGAAAAGGGGGGGGGTTACAATGAGCAGTTCTTC. Its translation: CASSEEKGGGYNEQFF.

J is TRBJ2-5 and V is TRBV7-6, with 8 bases that match TRBD2. Germline V gives CDR1 SGHVS, CDR2 FNYEAQ. V trimming: 5 bases; J trimming: 3 bases; junction bases outside the gene matches: 5. The CDR3 consists of 14 residues. This CDR3 reads CASSVRAGEETQYF. CDR3 nucleotides: TGTGCCAGCAGCGTCCGAGCGGGGGAAGAGACCCAGTACTTC.

V gene TRBV20-1 combines with J gene TRBJ2-1, with no clear D. Trimming took 7 bases from V and 3 from J, leaving 10 bases between them. Per germline, CDR1 DFQATT and CDR2 SNEGSKA (reference sequence). The CDR3 runs 12 residues. CDR3 loop: CSVPSVYNEQFF. CDR3 coding DNA: TGCAGTGTCCCGAGCGTCTACAATGAGCAGTTCTTC.

This clonotype was counted between two and nine times. The chain employs TRBV12-3 or TRBV12-4 and TRBJ2-2; D not certain. The CDR3 runs 15 residues. The V end lost 2 bases, the J end lost 4 bases, and 11 bases lay between the germline ends. The CDR3 DNA follows: TGTGCCAGCAGTTTAACCAGGCGCCGCACCGGGGAGCTGTTTTTT. Its translation is CASSLTRRRTGELFF.

In its sample, this clonotype was seen many times. A much larger clone lies one base from this, so it may be a read error. This chain connects TRBV6-2 or TRBV6-3 to TRBJ2-2; D unclear. CDR1 is MNHEY and CDR2 is SVGEGT in the germline V gene. Trimming removed 6 bases at V and 5 bases at J, with 4 bases between. The CDR3 is made up of 11 amino acids. Written as DNA, the CDR3 is TGTGCCAGCAGCCCTACCGGGGAGCTGTTTTTT. It codes for CASSPTGELFF.

This clonotype was counted between two and nine times. V usage is TRBV5-1 and J usage is TRBJ1-1; tentatively, D is TRBD1 (5 bases). CDR3 length: 13 amino acids. V was pared by 4 bases and J by 1 base, with 8 bases between. Germline V gene sequence: CDR1 SGHRS, CDR2 YFSETQ. CDR3 sequence: CASSGGTNTEAFF. For the CDR3, the DNA is TGCGCCAGCAGCGGCGGGACGAACACTGAAGCTTTCTTT.

The chain couples TRBV29-1 to TRBJ2-1; no clear D. The V gene's germline CDR1 is SQVTM and CDR2 ANQGSEA. The CDR3 extends over 11 amino acids. Trimming shortened V by 4 bases and J by 3 bases, and 4 bases separated the two germline ends. CDR3 amino acids: CSVAGYNEQFF. CDR3 bases: TGCAGCGTTGCAGGCTACAATGAGCAGTTCTTC.

The genes are TRBV7-2 and TRBJ1-2, with TRBD1 matching over 9 bases. The V and J ends lost 4 bases and 6 bases, in that order; junction bases with no gene match: 6. The germline gives CDR1 SGHTA, CDR2 FQGNSA. CDR3 length equals 14 residues. CDR3 coding DNA: TGTGCCAGCAGCTACCCGGGACAGGGAAATGGCTACACCTTC. As protein: CASSYPGQGNGYTF.

This clonotype has more than one count but fewer than ten. The CDR3 protein is CASSRLQQRADTQYF. The CDR3 nucleotides are TGCGCCAGCAGCCGTCTACAGCAAAGGGCAGATACGCAGTATTTT. The chain is built from TRBV5-1 and TRBJ2-3; D not certain. Germline CDR1 reads SGHRS; CDR2 reads YFSETQ. CDR3 length: 15 amino acids. V gave up 4 bases and J gave up 4 bases, with 16 bases separating them. The full variable domain, in which reference TRBV5-1 and TRBJ2-3 provide the parts outside the CDR3, is KAGVTQTPRYLIKTRGQQVTLSCSPISGHRSVSWYQQTPGQGLQFLFEYFSETQRNKGNFPGRFSGRQFSNSRSEMNVSTLELGDSALYLCASSRLQQRADTQYFGPGTRLTVL.

This clonotype occurred a few times. The rearrangement links TRBV4-3 to TRBJ2-7; 8 positions match TRBD1. Per germline, CDR1 LGHNA and CDR2 YSLEER. This CDR3 region has 14 residues. V shed 4 bases, J shed 3 bases, and the junction held 5 bases outside the gene matches. CDR3 sequence reads: CASSPDREIYEQYF. The CDR3 nucleotides read TGCGCCAGCAGCCCGGACAGGGAAATCTACGAGCAGTACTTC.

The genes are TRBV7-6 and TRBJ2-2; D ambiguous. Trimming stripped 5 bases from V and 8 bases from J, with 9 bases between. The CDR3 runs 12 residues. The V gene's germline CDR1 is SGHVS and CDR2 FNYEAQ. The CDR3 reads CASSHPRGELFF. Here the CDR3 DNA reads TGTGCCAGCAGCCACCCTAGGGGGGAGCTGTTTTTT.

The J gene is TRBJ2-4, the V gene TRBV5-1; D unclear. CDR3 length equals 16 residues. V gave up 0 bases and J gave up 0 bases, with 10 bases separating them. Germline CDR1 and CDR2: SGHRS and YFSETQ. CDR3 loop: CASSLEGWVAKNIQYF. In nucleotides, the CDR3 is TGCGCCAGCAGCTTGGAAGGCTGGGTAGCCAAAAACATTCAGTACTTC.

The chain recombines TRBV6-2 or TRBV6-3 with TRBJ1-5; 7 bases match TRBD1. CDR1 and CDR2 (germline): MNHEY, SVGEGT. The CDR3 is 14 amino acids. The junction had 7 bases not matched to a gene; V was cut back by 5 bases and J by 6 bases. Written as DNA, the CDR3 is TGTGCCAGCAGTGATGACAGGGCACTTCAGCCCCAGCATTTT. Translation gives CASSDDRALQPQHF.

The chain combines TRBV29-1 with TRBJ2-5; D possibly corresponds to TRBD1 (5 bases). V lost 1 base and J lost 4, with 16 bases in between. The CDR3 has 15 residues. Germline CDR1 SQVTM, CDR2 ANQGSEA. The CDR3, as DNA: TGCAGCGTTGAAGTCCCCCGCGCAGGGCGAGAGACCCAGTACTTC. Residues: CSVEVPRAGRETQYF.

Turning to this clonotype: Compared with germline, one end of the junction differs, possibly owing to a read error. The chain combines TRBV7-7 with TRBJ2-5; 7 bases agree with TRBD2. CDR1 and CDR2 from the germline V gene are SSHAT and FNYEAQ (reference sequence). The CDR3 extends over 14 amino acids. This chain's CDR3 is CASSLGDYGKTQYF. The CDR3 nucleotides read TGTGCTAGCAGCTTGGGGGACTACGGGAAGACCCAGTACTTC.